This T cell receptor (beta chain) is from a study of T-cell reconstitution after alpha-beta-depleted transplantation in children. From germline, CDR1 is DFQATT and CDR2 SNEGSKA (reference sequence). Trimming cost V 3 bases and J 1 base, with 9 bases left between them. This CDR3 contains 13 residues. The TCRbeta library was prepared with unique molecular identifiers. One entry per CDR3 protein, called by TCRdb with MiXCR from the PCR reads. The data show under 300,000 distinct CDR3 sequences, about 8.8% seen once. This clonotype was observed many times. The sequence was collected from a human donor who donated a stem cell graft to a child with SCID. Specimen: PBMCs from the stem cell graft donor, collected from the stem cell graft. The chain couples TRBV20-1 to TRBJ1-1, with D perhaps matching TRBD1 (5 bases). CDR3 sequence (DNA): TGCAGTGCTAGTTTGGGGCAGAACACTGAAGCTTTCTTT. Its protein is CSASLGQNTEAFF.